The following is a TCR beta chain sequence with its context. Its specificity is unknown. MiXCR, run by TCRdb on the RT-PCR reads, gives a single entry per CDR3 protein. The table lists approximately 680,000 distinct CDR3 sequences, approximately 14% of them singletons. This specimen belongs to a study of response to subunit inactivated influenza vaccine. General study results and limits: The authors suggested that every seasonal influenza vaccination recruits few new T cells.

There are 14 residues in the CDR3. With 2 bases removed from V and 3 bases from J, the gap between germline ends came to 12 bases. CDR1 and CDR2 (germline): SGHRS, YFSETQ. This specimen was PBMCs from blood, taken approximately 12 days after vaccination. V gene TRBV5-1 combines with J gene TRBJ2-7; no definite D call. This clonotype was obtained from a man aged 50 or older who received an inactivated influenza vaccine. Written as DNA, the CDR3 is TGCGCCAGCAGCTTTTCCCAGCAGCTCTACGAGCAGTACTTC. The encoded protein is CASSFSQQLYEQYF. Drawing the rest from reference TRBV5-1 and TRBJ2-7, the complete variable domain is KAGVTQTPRYLIKTRGQQVTLSCSPISGHRSVSWYQQTPGQGLQFLFEYFSETQRNKGNFPGRFSGRQFSNSRSEMNVSTLELGDSALYLCASSFSQQLYEQYFGPGTRLTVT.